The TCR beta chain described here comes from a study of shared clonotypes between healthy human individuals. Germline values: CDR1 KGHSH, CDR2 LQKENI. The CDR3 runs to 17 residues. Trimming took 7 bases from V and 0 from J, leaving 19 bases between them. The protocol was immunoSEQ multiplex PCR, while the TCRdb copy is restricted to in-frame clones and leaves out a portion. The sample records 170,000 or so clones, around 63% being singletons. Source material: memory CD4+ T cells sorted from blood. Stated subset: CD45RA-negative fraction. This clonotype was obtained from a man aged 25-40 years in good health. The chain is built from TRBV18 and TRBJ2-1; D might be TRBD2 (6 bases). CDR3: CASWREIPTSSYNEQFF. The CDR3 nucleotides read TGTGCCAGCTGGCGAGAGATCCCGACTAGCTCCTACAATGAGCAGTTCTTC.